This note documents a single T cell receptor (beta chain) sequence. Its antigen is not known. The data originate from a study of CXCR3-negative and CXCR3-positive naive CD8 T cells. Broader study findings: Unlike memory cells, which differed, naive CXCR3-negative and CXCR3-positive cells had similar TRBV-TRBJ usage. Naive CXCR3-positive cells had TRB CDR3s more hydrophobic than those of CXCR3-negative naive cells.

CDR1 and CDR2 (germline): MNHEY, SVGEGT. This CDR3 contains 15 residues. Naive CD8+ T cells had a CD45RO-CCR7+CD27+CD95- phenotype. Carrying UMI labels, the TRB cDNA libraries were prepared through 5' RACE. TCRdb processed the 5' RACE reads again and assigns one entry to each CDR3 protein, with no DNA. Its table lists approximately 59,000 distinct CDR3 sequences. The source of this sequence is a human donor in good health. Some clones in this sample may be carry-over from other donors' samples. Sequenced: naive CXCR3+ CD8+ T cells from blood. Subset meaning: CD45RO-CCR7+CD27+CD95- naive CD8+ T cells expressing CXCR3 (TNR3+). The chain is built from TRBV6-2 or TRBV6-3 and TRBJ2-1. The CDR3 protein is CASSYSKISYNEQFF.